Listed here is a single T cell receptor beta chain. Using immunoSEQ multiplex PCR, the repertoire was profiled, and TCRdb retains in-frame clones only, with some absent. The sample yields approximately 270,000 clones, approximately 90% seen once. This sample was taken from a study of blood T cell repertoires in COVID-19. Study-wide background: COVID-19 samples, acute and convalescent, were from the United States, Italy and Spain. The cDNA or gDNA used as material had been derived from T cells, B-cell-depleted T cells, or PBMCs.

V lost 5 bases and J 7 bases, leaving 8 bases between the germline ends. The V gene's germline CDR1 is MDHEN and CDR2 SYDVKM. The CDR3 is made up of 11 amino acids. This clonotype originated in a man aged 30 to 45 with acute or convalescent COVID-19. The sample consisted of peripheral blood. V usage is TRBV28 and J usage is TRBJ1-1; D ambiguous. CDR3 bases: TGTGCCAGCAGTCTCTATGATGAAGCTTTCTTT. As protein: CASSLYDEAFF.